This entry lists 26 T cell receptor beta chains sequenced from one sample in a study of PD-1 blockade in classical Hodgkin lymphoma. The time point here: cycle 4 day 1 (C4D1), after five to seven weeks of nivolumab. All patients relapsed after autologous stem cell transplantation, and brentuximab vedotin exposure varied. Starting with thawed PBMCs, CD4+ T cells were purified by magnetic negative selection. TCRdb's copy holds only in-frame clones and misses some; the assay was immunoSEQ multiplex PCR. The sample shows tens of thousands of clones, around 87% of them seen only once. The sequenced sample was CD4+ T cells from blood, obtained before the fourth cycle of nivolumab. These receptors all stem from a human donor with classical Hodgkin lymphoma.

The V call is TRBV7-6, the J call TRBJ2-4; 8 nucleotides align to TRBD1. The CDR3 sequence is 20 residues long. Trimming removed 1 base from V and 0 bases from J; junction bases left unmatched: 14. Germline CDR1 SGHVS, CDR2 FNYEAQ. The CDR3 loop is CASSLVPPEGQGIAKNIQYF. The CDR3 nucleotides are TGTGCCAGCAGCTTAGTCCCCCCCGAAGGACAGGGAATAGCCAAAAACATTCAGTACTTC.

V is TRBV7-9 and J is TRBJ2-2, with 7 bases fitting TRBD1. Germline V gene data show CDR1 as SEHNR and CDR2 as FQNEAQ (reference sequence). The ends lost 5 bases at V and 4 bases at J; junction bases unmatched: 7. CDR3 length: 15 amino acids. The CDR3 reads CASSPWTGGTGELFF. The CDR3 nucleotides are TGTGCCAGCAGCCCTTGGACAGGAGGCACCGGGGAGCTGTTTTTT.

This clone was seen a handful of times. The chain links TRBV6-5 to TRBJ1-2, with 8 positions matching TRBD1. There are 14 residues in the CDR3. Germline assignment: CDR1 MNHEY and CDR2 SVGAGI. V lost 0 bases and J lost 8; bases outside the gene matches: 5. CDR3 nucleotide sequence: TGTGCCAGCAGTTACTCGACACAGGGGGGAGGCTACACCTTC. It translates to CASSYSTQGGGYTF.

J is TRBJ2-4 and V is TRBV4-1; 9 bases line up with TRBD1. J was trimmed by 8 bases and V by 4 bases; bases with no gene match: 9. The CDR3 is 15 amino acids. CDR1 and CDR2 (germline): MGHRA, YSYEKL. The CDR3 reads CASSPLQGAGDIQYF. For the CDR3, the DNA is TGCGCCAGCAGCCCACTACAGGGGGCCGGGGACATTCAGTACTTC.

CDR3 region: CASSTQGSGSADTQYF. The CDR3 DNA is TGTGCCAGCAGTACCCAGGGTAGCGGGAGTGCAGATACGCAGTATTTT. The chain recombines TRBV6-6 with TRBJ2-3; TRBD2 agrees at 9 bases. The germline CDR1 and CDR2 sequences are MNHNY and SVGAGI (reference sequence). The junction had 10 bases not matched to a gene; V was cut back by 5 bases and J by 4 bases. This CDR3 contains 16 residues.

This chain connects TRBV28 to TRBJ1-6; D perhaps matches TRBD1 (6 bases). Trimming pared 6 bases from V and 7 bases from J, leaving 16 bases between. CDR3 length equals 15 residues. CDR1 is MDHEN, CDR2 SYDVKM, per germline. The CDR3 loop reads CASRADTGYNSPLHF. The CDR3 DNA sequence: TGTGCCAGCAGAGCCGATACAGGGTACAATTCACCCCTCCACTTT.

The V and J genes are TRBV11-2 and TRBJ1-3, with a tentative D call TRBD1 (6 bases). This CDR3 is 20 amino acids long. From germline, CDR1 is SGHAT and CDR2 FQNNGV. V was shortened by 0 bases and J by 1 base, with 22 bases between the two germline ends. CDR3 bases: TGTGCCAGCAGCTTAGATCGATTATTGCAGGGGTACCTTTCTGGAAACACCATATATTTT. Its protein product is CASSLDRLLQGYLSGNTIYF.

This clone is medium-sized by share. The chain employs TRBV30 and TRBJ2-7; D is unclear. This CDR3 has 11 residues. The germline gives CDR1 GTSNPN, CDR2 SVGIG (reference sequence). Trimming pared 4 bases from V and 4 bases from J, leaving 8 bases between. CDR3: CAWMTAYEQYF. The CDR3 DNA sequence: TGTGCCTGGATGACGGCTTACGAGCAGTACTTC.

V and J are TRBV6-5 and TRBJ2-2; 7 bases line up with TRBD1. The CDR3 is 15 amino acids. The junction had 8 bases not matched to a gene; V was cut back by 6 bases and J by 4 bases. Germline V gene lookup returns CDR1 MNHEY and CDR2 SVGAGI. This chain's CDR3 is CASSPVSGGTGELFF. DNA for the CDR3: TGTGCCAGCAGCCCTGTGTCAGGGGGCACCGGGGAGCTGTTTTTT.

This rearrangement joins TRBV4-1 to TRBJ2-2, with D maybe TRBD1 (5 bases). Germline V CDR1 and CDR2: MGHRA, YSYEKL. V dropped 1 base and J dropped 1 base, with 7 bases sitting between them. The CDR3 contains 15 residues. The CDR3 region is CASSQGDRNTGELFF. CDR3 nucleotides: TGCGCCAGCAGCCAAGGAGACAGGAACACCGGGGAGCTGTTTTTT.

This clone was observed once. The chain joins TRBV7-8 to TRBJ2-5; D is ambiguous. The CDR3 spans 13 residues. Germline V lookup: CDR1 SGHVS, CDR2 FQNEAQ. V was trimmed by 5 bases and J by 4 bases, leaving 11 bases between them. This CDR3 reads CASSEGPRETQYF. DNA of the CDR3: TGTGCCAGCAGCGAAGGACCTAGAGAGACCCAGTACTTC.

This chain links TRBV7-8 with TRBJ2-1, with D possibly being TRBD2 (5 bases). Germline CDR1 and CDR2: SGHVS and FQNEAQ. With 5 bases removed from V and 0 bases from J, the gap between germline ends came to 5 bases. CDR3 size: 13 residues. The CDR3 loop is CASSRDSYNEQFF. In nucleotides, the CDR3 is TGTGCCAGCAGCCGGGACTCCTACAATGAGCAGTTCTTC.

This chain links TRBV29-1 with TRBJ2-3; D is undetermined. The V end was cut by 2 bases, the J end by 2 bases, with 8 bases between. CDR3 length: 13 residues. CDR1 is SQVTM and CDR2 is ANQGSEA in the germline V gene. Here the CDR3 DNA reads TGCAGCGTTGAAAACCACCTCACAGATACGCAGTATTTT. Translation gives CSVENHLTDTQYF.

The chain couples TRBV5-1 to TRBJ2-3; D might be TRBD1 (7 bases). V dropped 0 bases and J dropped 3 bases, with 11 bases sitting between them. The germline gives CDR1 SGHRS, CDR2 YFSETQ. The CDR3 contains 15 residues. CDR3 DNA: TGCGCCAGCAGCTTGGGTCAGGGGGGAACAGATACGCAGTATTTT. Its translation is CASSLGQGGTDTQYF.

The chain joins TRBV6-1 to TRBJ1-4, with D possibly TRBD1 on 5 matching bases. This CDR3 is built from 14 residues. Trimming pared 2 bases from V and 6 bases from J, leaving 10 bases between. From germline, CDR1 is MNHNS and CDR2 SASEGT. This CDR3 is CASSETRGDEKLFF. For the CDR3, the DNA is TGTGCCAGCAGTGAAACTCGGGGCGATGAAAAACTGTTTTTT.

This clone has just a few counts. The chain has TRBV10-1 and TRBJ1-5, with D unclear. Germline loops: CDR1 WNHNN, CDR2 SYGVQD (reference sequence). V gave up 2 bases and J gave up 6 bases, with 8 bases separating them. This CDR3 contains 13 residues. This CDR3 reads CASSEDPGQPQHF. The CDR3 nucleotides are TGCGCCAGCAGTGAGGACCCCGGTCAGCCCCAGCATTTT.

The chain is built from TRBV11-2 and TRBJ2-5, with 13 bases fitting TRBD2. The CDR3 has 17 residues. After removal of 2 bases from V and 1 base from J, the junction contained 4 bases not matched to a gene. Germline CDR1 and CDR2: SGHAT and FQNNGV. CDR3 coding DNA: TGTGCCAGCAGCTTATGGACTAGCGGGAGACCCCAAGAGACCCAGTACTTC. Protein product: CASSLWTSGRPQETQYF.

Worth noting for this clone: Other DNA sequences in this sample translate to the same CDR3. The rearrangement uses TRBV18 and TRBJ1-5, with D unresolved. Germline V gene sequence: CDR1 KGHSH, CDR2 LQKENI. Trimming cost V 3 bases and J 1 base, with 4 bases left between them. CDR3 length equals 13 residues. The CDR3 DNA reads as TGTGCCAGCTCACCTGACAGCAATCAGCCCCAGCATTTT. This gives the protein CASSPDSNQPQHF.

The chain combines TRBV20-1 with TRBJ2-5, with D possibly TRBD1 on 5 matching bases. Germline CDR1 reads DFQATT; CDR2 reads SNEGSKA (reference sequence). This CDR3 has 11 amino acids. Deletions cut 2 bases from V and 7 bases from J, with 8 bases between. This CDR3 reads CSARTQGTQYF. CDR3 DNA: TGCAGTGCTAGAACCCAGGGGACCCAGTACTTC.

The chain recombines TRBV5-1 with TRBJ2-2; D not resolved. Trimming cost V 5 bases and J 3 bases, with 8 bases left between them. Germline CDR1 and CDR2: SGHRS and YFSETQ. The CDR3 contains 13 residues. CDR3 nucleotides: TGCGCCAGCAGAGGTCTGGACACCGGGGAGCTGTTTTTT. Translating gives CASRGLDTGELFF.

This chain links TRBV27 with TRBJ2-3; TRBD2 might be the D (6 bases). The ends were cut back, 3 bases at V and 14 bases at J, with 18 bases in the middle. Germline CDR1 and CDR2: MNHEY and SMNVEV (reference sequence). This CDR3 comprises 13 residues. DNA of the CDR3: TGTGCCAGCAGTTTGACCGCGGACTACCCGCCGTATTTT. Encoded protein: CASSLTADYPPYF.

The chain uses TRBV5-1 and TRBJ1-2; 8 nucleotides line up with TRBD1. Losses at the gene ends were 4 bases for V and 8 bases for J; bases not matched to a gene: 13. The V gene's germline CDR1 is SGHRS and CDR2 YFSETQ. This CDR3 is 15 amino acids long. Here the CDR3 reads CASSPRSDRGNGYTF. CDR3 nucleotides: TGCGCCAGCAGCCCGCGTTCCGACAGGGGCAACGGCTACACCTTC.

This chain links TRBV14 with TRBJ2-3, with D possibly being TRBD2 (6 bases). Germline lookup yields CDR1 SGHDN and CDR2 FVKESK. The V end was cut by 1 base, the J end by 4 bases, with 9 bases between. This CDR3 contains 14 residues. The CDR3 nucleotides are TGTGCCAGCAGCCAAGTTAGCGGCCCAGATACGCAGTATTTT. Translated: CASSQVSGPDTQYF.

The V call is TRBV7-8, the J call TRBJ1-1; D remains unclear. Trimming took 1 base from V and 1 from J, leaving 4 bases between them. The CDR3 contains 13 residues. The germline CDR1 and CDR2 sequences are SGHVS and FQNEAQ. CDR3 coding DNA: TGTGCCAGCAGCTTAGTGGGGAACACTGAAGCTTTCTTT. It translates to CASSLVGNTEAFF.

CDR3 amino acids: CASSSQRQPQHF. In nucleotides, the CDR3 is TGTGCCAGCAGCTCCCAGCGTCAGCCCCAGCATTTT. The V and J genes are TRBV2 and TRBJ1-5; D unresolved. Per the germline V gene, CDR1 is SNHLY and CDR2 is FYNNEI. V was pared by 6 bases and J by 6 bases, with 9 bases between. The CDR3 consists of 12 residues.

The chain links TRBV7-9 to TRBJ1-6; D gene uncertain. V dropped 0 bases and J dropped 9 bases, with 6 bases sitting between them. Germline assignment: CDR1 SEHNR and CDR2 FQNEAQ (reference sequence). This CDR3 has 13 residues. DNA of the CDR3: TGTGCCAGCAGCTTAGCCGATATTTCACCCCTCCACTTT. The encoded protein is CASSLADISPLHF.